The entry that follows covers one T cell receptor (beta chain) sequence. This clonotype was detected a few times. The antigen it binds to is not known. No clone much larger than this one lies a single base away; base qualities are absent. This specimen comes from a study of identical twins listed by TCRdb under 2016. About the study as a whole: To test whether fetal clonotypes persist, the study used deep sequencing on TCR alpha and beta repertoires from monozygotic twins, unrelated adults of various ages, and cord blood. To rule out contamination, replicate twin experiments were performed at different times with different library preparation protocols. On the study overall, not on this receptor specifically: Invariant T cells such as MAIT and iNKT could partly confound zero-insertion analyses, though diverse VJ usage argued against this for most clonotypes. Because the same donors could not be followed over many years, the conclusions relied on cross-sectional statistical analysis. In monozygotic twins, out-of-frame TCR alpha sharing was systematically underestimated by recombination models, although the models agreed with sharing between unrelated individuals. In beta out-of-frame sequences, excess twin sharing was weaker, because having fewer shared sequences lowered the signal-to-noise ratio. Abundant cord blood beta clonotypes had fewer insertions, young adult naive repertoires showed a similar but weaker trend, and memory repertoires showed no such trend. Compared with coincidental sharing between unrelated individuals, out-of-frame TCR alpha sequences shared between twins showed an excess of sequences with low generation probability.

The library was built by means of 5' RACE. Reads for this sample came from an Illumina HiSeq 2000. Template switching introduced a universal primer binding site; the final cDNA contained a unique molecular identifier, enabling accurate counting of TCR cDNA molecules. Specific primers in the conserved constant-segment region were used to synthesize first-strand cDNA for TCR alpha and beta chains. To control for contamination, each cDNA library was double barcoded with a SMART-Mk sample barcode plus Illumina barcodes. Two successive PCR steps introduced TruSeq adapter sequences along with Illumina sample barcodes. The Illumina HiSeq platform was used with custom primers to sequence TCR alpha and beta cDNA libraries. The paper's data handling went like this. Raw reads were processed with MiGEC to extract unique molecular identifiers, and MiXCR was used to determine CDR3 positions. Recombination models were inferred per individual with the repgenHMM and IGoR tools using an EM algorithm. Shared clonotype analysis was performed with the tcR package in R, normalizing sharing by the product of cloneset sizes. To study raw recombination free of thymic and clonal selection effects, out-of-frame nonproductive sequences were analyzed. The raw public reads went through TCRdb reprocessing: fastp at Q25, MiXCR clone calling, in-frame beta chains kept. Rows merge per CDR3 protein into single entries with the most common DNA and genes. It is TCRdb's table, rather than the study itself, that gives the V and J calls and clone size. This sample is represented by 520,000 or so distinct CDR3 sequences; 20% to 25% of them were singletons. Jointly, the top ten make up under 0.95% of the sample.

The CDR3 runs 13 amino acids, cysteine and phenylalanine included. Only CDR3 DNA is held: 39 bases, read in frame from base 1. Trimming removed 4 bases from V and 2 bases from J; the gene matches leave 0 bases unexplained. CDR1 and CDR2, per the germline V gene, are ENHRY and SYGVKD. Every donor in the study was a healthy Caucasian. Three pairs of female monozygotic twins, all aged about 18 to 29 years, were included in the twin cohort. Positive isolation kits from Invitrogen were used to isolate the CD4+ and CD8+ T cell populations. The sample was also linked to a second study, of T cells expressing NK-cell markers. The second study's paper adds: TCR beta-chain repertoires were profiled in sorted CD3+CD56+NKG2C+, CD3+CD56+NKG2C- and CD3+CD56-NKG2C+ T-cell subsets from roughly eight donors. Among the eight sequenced donors, seven were HCMV-seropositive and one was HCMV-seronegative. In several experiments an anti-gammadeltaTCR antibody was added to restrict sorting to alphabetaTCR-expressing T cells. In a handful of donors, the dominant CD3+CD56+NKG2C+ clonotypes were found to rank among the top 10 CD8+ clonotypes and to make up about 1.0-8% of CD8+ T cells. Those dominant clonotypes were again the most abundant among CD3+CD56-NKG2C+ cells in a few donors, at about 28.3-65%. It remained unclear whether the expanded NKG2C-expressing T cell clones were specific for HCMV antigens. Randomly selected healthy volunteers, three men and five women, were used as the eight sequenced donors. HCMV-specific IgG was detected in serum with a commercial ELISA kit to determine HCMV serostatus. Reads were demultiplexed and grouped by UMI with MIGEC, and clonotypes were assembled and quantified with MiTCR. To exclude erroneous sequences, any TCR cDNA sequence not supported by at least two reads was discarded. The tcR package was used for downstream repertoire analysis, with clonotypes matched between fractions based on CDR3 nucleotide sequence plus V segment. VDJmatch was used to annotate antigen specificity against VDJdb, with one amino acid substitution in CDR3 allowed.

The chain is made from TRBV10-3 and TRBJ2-5; 8 bases in the middle match TRBD1. The sample taken for sequencing was CD4+ T cells sorted from blood. This receptor was identified in a woman between 18 and 29 years old in good health. In nucleotide form, the sequence is TGTGCCATCAGTGGGGACAGGCAAGAGACCCAGTACTTC. This encodes CAISGDRQETQYF.